Below are 7 T cell receptor beta chains sequenced from a single sample in a study of T cells in Graves' hyperthyroidism and ophthalmopathy. Amplified TCR beta CDR3 regions derived from RNA transcripts. Researchers ran a first-round RT-PCR on the TCR CDR3 using the HTBI primer set. MiXCR, run by TCRdb on the multiplex PCR reads, gives a single entry per CDR3 protein. The data contain 500,000 to 600,000 distinct CDR3 sequences, around 50% of them singletons. The source material was peripheral blood or thyroid tissue (not recorded which). All receptors derive from an adult woman with Graves' disease, either hyperthyroidism or ophthalmopathy (not recorded which).

In this sample, this clonotype turned up many times. The J gene is TRBJ1-6, the V gene TRBV12-5; perhaps TRBD1 as D (5 bases). Trimming took 4 bases from V and 9 from J, leaving 13 bases between them. The CDR3 runs to 14 residues. Looked up from germline, CDR1 is LGHNT and CDR2 is FRNRAP. The CDR3 here is CASGSQGEGSPLHF. Here the CDR3 DNA reads TGTGCTAGTGGTTCCCAGGGTGAGGGTTCACCCCTCCACTTT.

The chain is built from TRBV20-1 and TRBJ1-5; 8 bases align to TRBD1. The CDR3 runs to 14 residues. After removal of 6 bases from V and 0 bases from J, the junction contained 4 bases not matched to a gene. Germline V gene lookup returns CDR1 DFQATT and CDR2 SNEGSKA (reference sequence). In DNA form, the CDR3 reads TGCAGTGCGCCGACAGGGGTTAGCAATCAGCCCCAGCATTTT. It specifies CSAPTGVSNQPQHF.

J is TRBJ1-5 and V is TRBV15; D may be TRBD1 (5 bases). Trimming took 0 bases from V and 7 from J, leaving 16 bases between them. CDR1 is LNHNV and CDR2 is YYDKDF in the germline V gene (reference sequence). This CDR3 region has 16 residues. For the CDR3, the DNA is TGTGCCACCAGCAGAGATGACAGAGGGAGTAGGCAGCCCCAGCATTTT. Its translation: CATSRDDRGSRQPQHF.

This clonotype was counted a few times. V gene TRBV6-2 or TRBV6-3 combines with J gene TRBJ2-5, with 14 bases fitting TRBD2. The CDR3 is made up of 19 amino acids. The germline V gene has CDR1 MNHEY and CDR2 SVGEGT. V trimming: 6 bases; J trimming: 4 bases; junction bases outside the gene matches: 16. CDR3 protein: CASRKRPGLAGELGETQYF. The CDR3 DNA follows: TGTGCCAGCAGAAAGCGGCCGGGACTAGCGGGAGAGTTAGGAGAGACCCAGTACTTC.

The chain is built from TRBV20-1 and TRBJ1-1; D remains unclear. Germline values: CDR1 DFQATT, CDR2 SNEGSKA (reference sequence). The CDR3 sequence is 13 residues long. The DNA of the CDR3 is TGCAGCCTACGTTTGGGTGGGGACACTGAAGCTTTCTTT. Its protein product is CSLRLGGDTEAFF.

This clonotype was found many times. V gene TRBV9 combines with J gene TRBJ1-2; D may be TRBD1 (6 bases). V shed 2 bases and J shed 4 bases, with 12 bases lying between them. The CDR3 spans 14 residues. Germline V lookup: CDR1 SGDLS, CDR2 YYNGEE. This CDR3 reads CASSVEGESYGYTF. DNA for the CDR3: TGTGCCAGCAGCGTCGAGGGGGAGAGCTATGGCTACACCTTC.

The chain joins TRBV12-3 or TRBV12-4 to TRBJ2-2, with 8 nucleotides matching TRBD2. Losses at the gene ends were 6 bases for V and 4 bases for J; bases not matched to a gene: 7. The CDR3 totals 15 residues. The CDR3 DNA sequence: TGTGCCAGCAGATCGAGCGGGAGAGCCACCGGGGAGCTGTTTTTT. Its protein is CASRSSGRATGELFF.